One and the same sample provided the 2 T cell receptor beta chains below, sequenced in a study of early T cells in non-severe SARS-CoV-2 infection. TCRdb reprocessed the 5' RACE reads via MiXCR and lists one record per CDR3 protein. The data hold more than 85,000 distinct CDR3 sequences, with 16% observed a single time. Sequencing was carried out using whole blood. The receptors come from an adult who was a healthcare worker with PCR-confirmed SARS-CoV-2 infection or an uninfected control (not recorded which).

V and J are TRBV28 and TRBJ1-2, with D uncertain. CDR3 length: 14 residues. The germline V gene has CDR1 MDHEN and CDR2 SYDVKM. V was clipped by 6 bases and J by 3 bases, with 14 bases between them. CDR3 DNA sequence: TGTGCCAGCAGGGGAACTGGGGTAGACTATGGCTACACCTTC. As protein: CASRGTGVDYGYTF.

The chain carries TRBV6-2 or TRBV6-3 and TRBJ2-1; TRBD2 matches at 12 bases. V lost 10 bases and J lost 3; bases outside the gene matches: 16. The CDR3 totals 18 residues. Germline-derived CDR1 and CDR2 are MNHEY and SVGEGT. The DNA of the CDR3 is TGTGCCACTCAACCCCGGCTAGCGGGGGGGCCGGTCTACAATGAGCAGTTCTTC. This codes for CATQPRLAGGPVYNEQFF.